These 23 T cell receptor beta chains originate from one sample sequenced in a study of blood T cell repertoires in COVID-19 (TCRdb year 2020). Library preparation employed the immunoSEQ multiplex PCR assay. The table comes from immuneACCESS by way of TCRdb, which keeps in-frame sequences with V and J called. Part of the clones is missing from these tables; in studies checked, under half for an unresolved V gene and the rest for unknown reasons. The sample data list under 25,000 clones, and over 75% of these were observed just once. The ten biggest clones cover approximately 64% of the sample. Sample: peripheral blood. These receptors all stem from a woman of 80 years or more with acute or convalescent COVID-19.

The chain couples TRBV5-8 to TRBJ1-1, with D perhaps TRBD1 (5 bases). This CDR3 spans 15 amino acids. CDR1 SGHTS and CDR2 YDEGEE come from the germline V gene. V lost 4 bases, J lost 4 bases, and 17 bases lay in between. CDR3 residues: CASSLVGRQSTEAFF. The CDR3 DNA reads TGTGCCAGCAGCCTTGTGGGGCGTCAGAGCACTGAAGCTTTCTTT.

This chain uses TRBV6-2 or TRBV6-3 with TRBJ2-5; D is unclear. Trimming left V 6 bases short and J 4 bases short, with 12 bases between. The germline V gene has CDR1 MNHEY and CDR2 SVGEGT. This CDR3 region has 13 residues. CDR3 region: CASSQEYPETQYF. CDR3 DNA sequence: TGTGCCAGCAGCCAAGAGTACCCAGAGACCCAGTACTTC.

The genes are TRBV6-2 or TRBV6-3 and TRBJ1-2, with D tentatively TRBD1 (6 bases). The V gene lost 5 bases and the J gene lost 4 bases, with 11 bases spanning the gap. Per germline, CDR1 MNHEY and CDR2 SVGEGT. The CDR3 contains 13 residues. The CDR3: CASSNGQIYGYTF. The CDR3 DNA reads TGTGCCAGCAGTAACGGACAGATCTATGGCTACACCTTC.

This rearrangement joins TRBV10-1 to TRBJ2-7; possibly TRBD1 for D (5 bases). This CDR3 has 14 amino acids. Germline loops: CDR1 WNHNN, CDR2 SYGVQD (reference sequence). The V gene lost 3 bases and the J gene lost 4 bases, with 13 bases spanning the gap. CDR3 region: CASSDAGNVYEQYF. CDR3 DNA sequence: TGCGCCAGCAGTGACGCAGGGAACGTTTACGAGCAGTACTTC.

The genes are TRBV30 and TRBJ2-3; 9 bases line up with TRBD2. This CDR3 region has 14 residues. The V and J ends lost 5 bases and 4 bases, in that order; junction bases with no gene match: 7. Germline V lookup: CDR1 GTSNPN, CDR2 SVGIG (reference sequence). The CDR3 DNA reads TGTGCCTGGGGGGCTAGCGGGGACCCAGATACGCAGTATTTT. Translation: CAWGASGDPDTQYF.

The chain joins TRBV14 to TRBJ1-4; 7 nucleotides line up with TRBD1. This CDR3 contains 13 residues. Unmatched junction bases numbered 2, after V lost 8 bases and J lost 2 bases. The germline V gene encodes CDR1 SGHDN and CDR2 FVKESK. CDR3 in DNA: TGTGCCAGCTCCAGGGGGACTAATGAAAAACTGTTTTTT. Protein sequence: CASSRGTNEKLFF.

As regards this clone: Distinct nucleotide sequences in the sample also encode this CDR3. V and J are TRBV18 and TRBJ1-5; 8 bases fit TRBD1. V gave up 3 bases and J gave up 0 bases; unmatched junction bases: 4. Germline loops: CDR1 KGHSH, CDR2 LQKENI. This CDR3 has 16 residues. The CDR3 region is CASSPDRVDSNQPQHF. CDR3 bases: TGTGCCAGCTCACCGGACAGGGTTGATAGCAATCAGCCCCAGCATTTT.

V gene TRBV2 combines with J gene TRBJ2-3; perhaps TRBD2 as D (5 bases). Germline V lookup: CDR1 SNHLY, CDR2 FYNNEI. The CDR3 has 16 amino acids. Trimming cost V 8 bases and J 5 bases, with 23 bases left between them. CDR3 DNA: TGTGCCAGCCCCCGAAGAGCGGCCCTCTCTCAAGATACGCAGTATTTT. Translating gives CASPRRAALSQDTQYF.

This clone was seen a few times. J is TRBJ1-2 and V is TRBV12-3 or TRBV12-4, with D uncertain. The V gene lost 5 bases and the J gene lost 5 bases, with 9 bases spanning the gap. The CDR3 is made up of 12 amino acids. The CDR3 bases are TGTGCCAGCAGTCTCTCCCAGTATGGCTACACCTTC. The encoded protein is CASSLSQYGYTF.

In DNA, the CDR3 is TGTGCCAGTAAGGACCCCGGGAAGTCTGGAAACACCATATATTTT. It yields the protein CASKDPGKSGNTIYF. This rearrangement joins TRBV19 to TRBJ1-3; D is undetermined. Germline values: CDR1 LNHDA, CDR2 SQIVND (reference sequence). Trimming removed 7 bases at V and 1 base at J, with 14 bases between. The CDR3 loop spans 15 amino acids.

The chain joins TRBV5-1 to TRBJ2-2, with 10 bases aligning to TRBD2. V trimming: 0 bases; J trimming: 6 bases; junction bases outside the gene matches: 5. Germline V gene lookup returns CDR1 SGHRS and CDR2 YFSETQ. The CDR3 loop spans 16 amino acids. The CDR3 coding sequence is TGCGCCAGCAGCTTGGGAGCCAGCGGGAGGGCCGGGGAGCTGTTTTTT. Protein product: CASSLGASGRAGELFF.

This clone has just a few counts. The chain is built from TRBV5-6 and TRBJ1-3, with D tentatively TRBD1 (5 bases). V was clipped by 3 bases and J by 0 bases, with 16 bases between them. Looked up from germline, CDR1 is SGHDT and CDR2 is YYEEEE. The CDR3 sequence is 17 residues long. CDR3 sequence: CASSSGERGPSGNTIYF. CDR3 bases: TGTGCCAGCAGCTCGGGGGAGAGGGGTCCCTCTGGAAACACCATATATTTT.

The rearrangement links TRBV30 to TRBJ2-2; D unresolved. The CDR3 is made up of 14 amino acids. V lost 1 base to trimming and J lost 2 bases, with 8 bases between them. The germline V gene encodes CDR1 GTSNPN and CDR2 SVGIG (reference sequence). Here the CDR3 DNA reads TGTGCCTGGAGTGCCTTTGTAAACACCGGGGAGCTGTTTTTT. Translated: CAWSAFVNTGELFF.

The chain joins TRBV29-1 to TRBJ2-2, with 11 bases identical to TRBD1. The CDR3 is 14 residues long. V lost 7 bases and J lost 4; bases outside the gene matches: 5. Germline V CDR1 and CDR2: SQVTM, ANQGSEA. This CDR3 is CSARGQGGTGELFF. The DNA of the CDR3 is TGCAGCGCCCGGGGACAGGGGGGCACCGGGGAGCTGTTTTTT.

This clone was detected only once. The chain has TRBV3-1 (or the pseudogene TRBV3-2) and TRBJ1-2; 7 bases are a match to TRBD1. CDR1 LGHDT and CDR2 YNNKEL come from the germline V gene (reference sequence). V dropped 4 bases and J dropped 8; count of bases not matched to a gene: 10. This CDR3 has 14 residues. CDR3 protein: CASSPQSTGLGYTF. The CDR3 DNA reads TGTGCCAGCAGCCCGCAATCGACAGGGTTGGGCTACACCTTC.

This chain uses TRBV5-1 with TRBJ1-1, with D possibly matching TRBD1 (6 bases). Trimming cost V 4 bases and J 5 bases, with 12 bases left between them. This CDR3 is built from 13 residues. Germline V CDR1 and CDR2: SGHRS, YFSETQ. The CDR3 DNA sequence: TGCGCCAGCAGCGAGCAGGGGATTACTGAAGCTTTCTTT. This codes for CASSEQGITEAFF.

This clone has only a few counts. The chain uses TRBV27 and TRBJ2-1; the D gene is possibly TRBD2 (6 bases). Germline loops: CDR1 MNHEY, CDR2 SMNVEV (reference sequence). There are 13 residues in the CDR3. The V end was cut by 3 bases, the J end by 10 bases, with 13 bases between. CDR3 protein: CASSFTVAGEQFF. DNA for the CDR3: TGTGCCAGCAGTTTCACTGTGGCGGGAGAGCAGTTCTTC.

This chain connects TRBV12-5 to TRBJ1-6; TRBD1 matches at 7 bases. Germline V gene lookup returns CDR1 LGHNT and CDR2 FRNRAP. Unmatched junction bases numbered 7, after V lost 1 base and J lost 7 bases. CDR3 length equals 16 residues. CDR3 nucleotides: TGTGCTAGTGGTTTGGGGACAGGAGGAAGGAATTCACCCCTCCACTTT. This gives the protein CASGLGTGGRNSPLHF.

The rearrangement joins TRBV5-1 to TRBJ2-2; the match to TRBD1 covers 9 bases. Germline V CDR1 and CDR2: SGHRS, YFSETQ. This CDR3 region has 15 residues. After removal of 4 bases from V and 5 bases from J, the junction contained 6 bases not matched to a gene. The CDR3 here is CASSPDRGGTGELFF. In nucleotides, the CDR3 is TGCGCCAGCAGCCCGGACAGGGGAGGGACCGGGGAGCTGTTTTTT.

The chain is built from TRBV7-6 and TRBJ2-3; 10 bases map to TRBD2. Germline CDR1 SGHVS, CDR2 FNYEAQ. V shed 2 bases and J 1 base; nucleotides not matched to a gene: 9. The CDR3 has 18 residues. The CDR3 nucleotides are TGTGCCAGCAGCTTATTGATAGAAACTAGCGGGGGCACAGATACGCAGTATTTT. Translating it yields CASSLLIETSGGTDTQYF. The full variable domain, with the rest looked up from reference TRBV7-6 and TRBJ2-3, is GAGVSQSPRYKVTKRGQDVALRCDPISGHVSLYWYRQALGQGPEFLTYFNYEAQQDKSGLPNDRFSAERPEGSISTLTIQRTEQRDSAMYRCASSLLIETSGGTDTQYFGPGTRLTVL.

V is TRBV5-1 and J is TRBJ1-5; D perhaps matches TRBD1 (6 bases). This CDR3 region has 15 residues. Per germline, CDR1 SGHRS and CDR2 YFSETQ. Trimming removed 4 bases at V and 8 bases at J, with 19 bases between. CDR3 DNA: TGCGCCAGCAGCCGCACAGGGACGGGGAGCGAGCCCCAGCATTTT. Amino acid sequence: CASSRTGTGSEPQHF.

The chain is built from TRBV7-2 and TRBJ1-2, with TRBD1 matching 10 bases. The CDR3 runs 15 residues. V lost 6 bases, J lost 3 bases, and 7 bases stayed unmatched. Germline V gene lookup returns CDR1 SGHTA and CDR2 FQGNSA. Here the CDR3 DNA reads TGTGCCAGCAGTTACCCCGGGACAGGGGACTATGGCTACACCTTC. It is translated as CASSYPGTGDYGYTF.

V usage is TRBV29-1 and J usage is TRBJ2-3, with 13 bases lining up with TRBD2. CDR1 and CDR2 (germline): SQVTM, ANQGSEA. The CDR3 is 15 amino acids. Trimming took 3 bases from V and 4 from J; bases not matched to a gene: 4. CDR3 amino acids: CSVDGLAGAPDTQYF. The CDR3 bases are TGCAGCGTTGACGGACTAGCGGGGGCCCCAGATACGCAGTATTTT.